The rows below give T cell receptor beta chains drawn from one sample of a study of blood T cell repertoires in COVID-19. The table came from immunoSEQ multiplex PCR; TCRdb's copy has only in-frame clones and leaves some out. Of fewer than 200,000 clones in the sample, roughly 80% were seen once. What was sequenced was PBMCs or T cells enriched from blood (not recorded which). The receptors shown here come from a man between 50 and 59 years old who had recovered from COVID-19. Both conserved end residues are part of each CDR3. A D gene is named only where the DNA matches it firmly. Size values are once, few and many counts, or a class for expanded clones, and some rows have none.

cdr3_nt cdr3_aa cdr3_length v_call d_call j_call clone_size
TGTGCCAGCAGCCCCAGGGGAAGATATGGCTACACCTTC CASSPRGRYGYTF 13 TRBV5-4 - TRBJ1-2 -
TGTGCCAGCAGCAGCACTAGCGGGGGATTTTCGGAGACCCAGTACTTC CASSSTSGGFSETQYF 16 TRBV7-9 TRBD2 TRBJ2-5 -
TGTGCCAGCAGCTTCGGGACAGGGTTGAACGAGCAGTACTTC CASSFGTGLNEQYF 14 TRBV7-2 TRBD1 TRBJ2-7 once
TGTGCCAGCAGTTACCGGAGGGCGGCCAATTCACCCCTCCACTTT CASSYRRAANSPLHF 15 TRBV6-2/TRBV6-3 - TRBJ1-6 -
TGTGCCAGCAGCCAACCAGGACAGGTCTATGGCTACACCTTC CASSQPGQVYGYTF 14 TRBV3-1/TRBV3-2 TRBD1 TRBJ1-2 -
TGTGCCAGCAGTTACTCCCCGGGGGGCGGTCAGCCCCAGCATTTT CASSYSPGGGQPQHF 15 TRBV6-5 - TRBJ1-5 -
TGTGCCAGCAGCTCAGGACTAGCGGGGGGTCAAGAGACCCAGTACTTC CASSSGLAGGQETQYF 16 TRBV7-2 TRBD2 TRBJ2-5 -
TGTGCCAGCAGCTTAAACAGGGGGCGCCAAGAGACCCAGTACTTC CASSLNRGRQETQYF 15 TRBV7-2 TRBD1 TRBJ2-5 -
TGTGCCAGCAGTAGCGACAGGTCGCGGTCACCCCTCCACTTT CASSSDRSRSPLHF 14 TRBV27 - TRBJ1-6 -
TGTGCCAGCAGTGGGGACAGGGTATATCAGCCCCAGCATTTT CASSGDRVYQPQHF 14 TRBV6-4 TRBD1 TRBJ1-5 -
TGTGCCAGCAGTTTTGCGGGGGGGCCATTAGAGACCCAGTACTTC CASSFAGGPLETQYF 15 TRBV6-2/TRBV6-3 TRBD2 TRBJ2-5 -
TGTGCCAGCAGCCTTGGACAGGGGGCGAACACCGGGGAGCTGTTTTTT CASSLGQGANTGELFF 16 TRBV9 TRBD1 TRBJ2-2 -
TGTGCCAGCAGCTACTCCGGGGGGGCAGGCACAGATACGCAGTATTTT CASSYSGGAGTDTQYF 16 TRBV6-5 TRBD2 TRBJ2-3 -
TGCGCCAGCAGCTTGGCAGAGACAGGGATTGGTAACACTGAAGCTTTCTTT CASSLAETGIGNTEAFF 17 TRBV5-1 TRBD1 TRBJ1-1 -
TGTGCCAGCTCCCCGACAGGGTACAATGAGCAGTTCTTC CASSPTGYNEQFF 13 TRBV18 TRBD1 TRBJ2-1 -
TGTGCTAGTGGCCGAACTGCCGGGACACAAAGCTCCTACGAGCAGTACTTC CASGRTAGTQSSYEQYF 17 TRBV12-5 - TRBJ2-7 few
TGTGCCAGCAGCGTAGCTACAGGGACTAACTATGGCTACACCTTC CASSVATGTNYGYTF 15 TRBV9 - TRBJ1-2 -
TGTGCCAGCAGCTTAGATGTCGTTCGGAGGGACCAAAGCACAGATACGCAGTATTTT CASSLDVVRRDQSTDTQYF 19 TRBV7-8 - TRBJ2-3 -
TGTGCCAGCTCACCTCGGGCCGGGGAGCTGTTTTTT CASSPRAGELFF 12 TRBV18 - TRBJ2-2 -
TGCGCCAGCAGCCACCAACTTAGCGGGGGGAAAGATACGCAGTATTTT CASSHQLSGGKDTQYF 16 TRBV4-3 TRBD2 TRBJ2-3 -
TGTGCCAGCTCAGGTCCGACAGGGGAGGATTCACCCCTCCACTTT CASSGPTGEDSPLHF 15 TRBV18 TRBD1 TRBJ1-6 -
TGCGCCAGCACCTCCGGACAGGGTTACACCGGGGAGCTGTTTTTT CASTSGQGYTGELFF 15 TRBV5-1 TRBD1 TRBJ2-2 once
TGTGCCAGCAGCCAAGAGGGGCAGGGGCATCAGCCCCAGCATTTT CASSQEGQGHQPQHF 15 TRBV4-2 - TRBJ1-5 -
TGTGCCAGCAGCTGGACAGGGGTTTATGGCTACACCTTC CASSWTGVYGYTF 13 TRBV12-3/TRBV12-4 TRBD1 TRBJ1-2 -
TGTGCCAGCAGTGAATGGGGCGGAGGGGCTGGGGCCAACGTCCTGACTTTC CASSEWGGGAGANVLTF 17 TRBV6-1 - TRBJ2-6 -
TGTGCCAGCCAACAGGGGATCCGAAACACCATATATTTT CASQQGIRNTIYF 13 TRBV18 TRBD1 TRBJ1-3 -
TGTGCCACCCGAATGGAGGGTGAAAAACTGTTTTTT CATRMEGEKLFF 12 TRBV10-3 - TRBJ1-4 -
TGTGCCAGCAAACAGGGTGGGGACACTGAAGCTTTCTTT CASKQGGDTEAFF 13 TRBV18 - TRBJ1-1 -